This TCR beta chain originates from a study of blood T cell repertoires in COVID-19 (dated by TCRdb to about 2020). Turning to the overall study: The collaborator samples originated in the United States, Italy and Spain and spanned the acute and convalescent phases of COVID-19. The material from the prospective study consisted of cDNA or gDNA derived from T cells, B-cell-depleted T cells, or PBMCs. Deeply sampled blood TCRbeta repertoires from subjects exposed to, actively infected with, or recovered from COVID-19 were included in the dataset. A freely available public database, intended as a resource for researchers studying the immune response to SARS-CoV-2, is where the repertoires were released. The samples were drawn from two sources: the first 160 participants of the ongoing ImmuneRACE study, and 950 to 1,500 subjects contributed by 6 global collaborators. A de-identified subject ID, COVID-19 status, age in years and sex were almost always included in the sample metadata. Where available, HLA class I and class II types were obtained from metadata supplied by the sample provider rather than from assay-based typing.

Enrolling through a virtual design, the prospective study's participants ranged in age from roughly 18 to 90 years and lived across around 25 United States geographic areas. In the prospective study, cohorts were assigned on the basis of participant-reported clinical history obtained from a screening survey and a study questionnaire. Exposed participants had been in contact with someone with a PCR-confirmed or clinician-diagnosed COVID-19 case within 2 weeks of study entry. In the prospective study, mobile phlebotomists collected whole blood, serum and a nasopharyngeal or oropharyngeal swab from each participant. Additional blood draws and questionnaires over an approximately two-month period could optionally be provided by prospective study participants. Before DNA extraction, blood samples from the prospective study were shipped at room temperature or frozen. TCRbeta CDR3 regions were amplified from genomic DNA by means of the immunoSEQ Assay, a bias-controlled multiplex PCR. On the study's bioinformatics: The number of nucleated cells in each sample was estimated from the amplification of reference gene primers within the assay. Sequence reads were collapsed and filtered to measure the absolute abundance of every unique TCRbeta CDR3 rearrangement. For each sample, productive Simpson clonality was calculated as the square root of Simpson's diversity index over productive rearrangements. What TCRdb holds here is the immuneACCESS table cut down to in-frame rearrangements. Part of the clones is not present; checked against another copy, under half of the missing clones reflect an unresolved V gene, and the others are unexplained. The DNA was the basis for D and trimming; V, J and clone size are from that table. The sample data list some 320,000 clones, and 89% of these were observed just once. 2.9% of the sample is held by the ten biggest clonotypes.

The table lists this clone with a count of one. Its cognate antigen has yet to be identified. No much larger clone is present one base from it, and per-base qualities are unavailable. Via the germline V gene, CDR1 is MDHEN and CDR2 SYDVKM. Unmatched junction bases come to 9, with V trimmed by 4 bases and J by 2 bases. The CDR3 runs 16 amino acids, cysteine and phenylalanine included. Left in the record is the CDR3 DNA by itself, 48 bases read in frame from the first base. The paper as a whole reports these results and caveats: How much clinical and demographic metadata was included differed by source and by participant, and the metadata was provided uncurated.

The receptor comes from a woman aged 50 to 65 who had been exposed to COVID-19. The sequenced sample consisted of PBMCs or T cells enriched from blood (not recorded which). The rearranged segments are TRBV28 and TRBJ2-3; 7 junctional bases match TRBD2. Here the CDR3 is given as CASSSAGEPFTDTQYF. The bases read TGTGCCAGCAGTTCGGCGGGGGAACCATTCACAGATACGCAGTATTTT.